The 28 T cell receptor beta chains presented below share a single source sample, sequenced in a study of blood T cell repertoires in COVID-19. The table came from immunoSEQ multiplex PCR; TCRdb's copy has only in-frame clones and leaves some out. The table records nearly 110,000 clones, 65% to 75% of them present only once. The sequencing input was peripheral blood. The receptors were gathered from a human donor with acute or convalescent COVID-19. The donor label of this sample is uncertain.

This clone was recorded only once. The J gene is TRBJ2-2, the V gene TRBV27; 9 bases match TRBD1. The V gene's germline CDR1 is MNHEY and CDR2 SMNVEV (reference sequence). CDR3 length: 17 amino acids. The V and J ends lost 4 bases and 2 bases, in that order; junction bases with no gene match: 8. CDR3 in amino acids: CASSSHTGGENTGELFF. As DNA, the CDR3 is TGTGCCAGCAGTTCACATACAGGGGGCGAAAACACCGGGGAGCTGTTTTTT.

This chain links TRBV4-1 with TRBJ1-2, with D tentatively TRBD1 (5 bases). Per the germline V gene, CDR1 is MGHRA and CDR2 is YSYEKL. Trimming pared 0 bases from V and 6 bases from J, leaving 11 bases between. This CDR3 has 14 residues. The CDR3 loop is CASSQDHGGDGYTF. The CDR3 DNA reads as TGCGCCAGCAGCCAAGATCACGGGGGGGATGGCTACACCTTC.

This clone has a handful of counts. The chain couples TRBV18 to TRBJ2-3, with 9 bases that match TRBD2. Germline CDR1 and CDR2: KGHSH and LQKENI. This CDR3 has 16 amino acids. Trimming at V came to 6 bases and at J to 2 bases, leaving 9 bases not matched to a gene. CDR3 region: CASSQTSGTYTDTQYF. The CDR3 DNA is TGTGCCAGCTCGCAGACTAGCGGAACATACACAGATACGCAGTATTTT. Full variable domain (remainder filled in from reference TRBV18 and TRBJ2-3): NAGVMQNPRHLVRRRGQEARLRCSPMKGHSHVYWYRQLPEEGLKFMVYLQKENIIDESGMPKERFSAEFPKEGPSILRIQQVVRGDSAAYFCASSQTSGTYTDTQYFGPGTRLTVL.

The chain links TRBV27 to TRBJ1-2; 7 nucleotides agree with TRBD1. CDR3 length: 15 residues. The V and J ends lost 6 bases and 1 base, in that order; junction bases with no gene match: 8. Germline V gene lookup returns CDR1 MNHEY and CDR2 SMNVEV (reference sequence). CDR3 nucleotides: TGTGCCAGCAGGCCCGGGACAGCAAATAACTATGGCTACACCTTC. Residues: CASRPGTANNYGYTF.

This clone was observed a single time. V and J are TRBV7-2 and TRBJ1-1; 10 nucleotides line up with TRBD1. The length of the CDR3 is 15 residues. Germline-derived CDR1 and CDR2 are SGHTA and FQGNSA. V trimming: 3 bases; J trimming: 7 bases; junction bases outside the gene matches: 8. The CDR3 DNA is TGTGCCAGCAGCTTGCGGACAGGGGGTAGAGGTGAAGCTTTCTTT. The encoded protein is CASSLRTGGRGEAFF.

This clone was picked up a small number of times. This chain joins TRBV24-1 and TRBJ1-2; D remains unclear. Trimming shortened V by 6 bases and J by 8 bases, and 12 bases separated the two germline ends. From germline, CDR1 is KGHDR and CDR2 SFDVKD. The CDR3 has 12 amino acids. Here the CDR3 DNA reads TGTGCCACCAGTCACGGGGTGTGGGGCTACACCTTC. Amino acids: CATSHGVWGYTF.

J is TRBJ2-3 and V is TRBV5-1; 11 nucleotides line up with TRBD1. Trimming cost V 6 bases and J 3 bases; bases outside gene matches: 9. CDR1 and CDR2 from the germline V gene are SGHRS and YFSETQ. The CDR3 extends over 16 amino acids. CDR3 nucleotides: TGCGCCAGCACCCCCGGACAGGGGGCTGTAACAGATACGCAGTATTTT. Amino acids: CASTPGQGAVTDTQYF.

A few counts support this clone. The chain couples TRBV7-9 to TRBJ1-1, with unresolved D. V was cut by 4 bases and J by 6 bases, with 18 bases left in between. The CDR3 sequence is 15 residues long. Germline V gene lookup returns CDR1 SEHNR and CDR2 FQNEAQ (reference sequence). The CDR3 DNA follows: TGTGCCAGCAGCTCCCTAAGCACGGGGTACGCTGAAGCTTTCTTT. Its translation is CASSSLSTGYAEAFF.

The gene calls are TRBV10-2 and TRBJ1-6; D unresolved. In germline, CDR1 is WSHSY, CDR2 SAAADI. This CDR3 comprises 13 residues. The V end lost 7 bases, the J end lost 7 bases, and 11 bases lay between the germline ends. In nucleotides, the CDR3 is TGCGCCAGCACCGGGGATTGGAATTCACCCCTCCACTTT. It yields the protein CASTGDWNSPLHF.

The chain has TRBV5-5 and TRBJ1-2; the match to TRBD1 covers 11 bases. The CDR3 is 14 amino acids. Germline CDR1 and CDR2: SGHKS and YYEKEE (reference sequence). V lost 4 bases to trimming and J lost 5 bases; unmatched junction nucleotides: 4. CDR3 nucleotide sequence: TGTGCCAGCAGCCCCGGACAGGGGGCATATGGCTACACCTTC. It codes for CASSPGQGAYGYTF.

The chain carries TRBV6-2 or TRBV6-3 and TRBJ1-1, with TRBD1 matching over 12 bases. Germline V gene data show CDR1 as MNHEY and CDR2 as SVGEGT. Trimming removed 5 bases from V and 7 bases from J; junction bases left unmatched: 8. The CDR3 has 15 amino acids. The CDR3 protein is CASSRSGTGGVEAFF. As DNA, the CDR3 is TGTGCCAGCAGTCGATCCGGGACAGGGGGCGTTGAAGCTTTCTTT.

The CDR3 DNA is TGTGCCAGCAGCGAGGGGGGGTACCTCTATAATTCACCCCTCCACTTT. As protein: CASSEGGYLYNSPLHF. The V call is TRBV11-2, the J call TRBJ1-6; tentatively, D is TRBD1 (6 bases). The CDR3 is 16 residues long. The ends were cut back, 5 bases at V and 3 bases at J, with 14 bases in the middle. In germline, CDR1 is SGHAT, CDR2 FQNNGV. The full variable domain, rest sourced from reference TRBV11-2 and TRBJ1-6, is EAGVAQSPRYKIIEKRQSVAFWCNPISGHATLYWYQQILGQGPKLLIQFQNNGVVDDSQLPKDRFSAERLKGVDSTLKIQPAKLEDSAVYLCASSEGGYLYNSPLHFGNGTRLTVT.

This rearrangement joins TRBV7-2 to TRBJ2-1; D might be TRBD2 (5 bases). Germline CDR1 SGHTA, CDR2 FQGNSA. CDR3 size: 14 residues. The V end lost 6 bases, the J end lost 5 bases, and 14 bases lay between the germline ends. The CDR3, as DNA: TGTGCCAGCAGGCCCGGCGGGTCCCACAATGAGCAGTTCTTC. Its translation: CASRPGGSHNEQFF.

The rearrangement uses TRBV7-2 and TRBJ2-1; 12 bases match TRBD1. Germline CDR1 and CDR2: SGHTA and FQGNSA. The CDR3 has 17 residues. V lost 0 bases, J lost 2 bases, and 2 bases stayed unmatched. The CDR3 is CASSLAGTGGAYNEQFF. The CDR3, as DNA: TGTGCCAGCAGCTTAGCTGGGACAGGGGGCGCCTACAATGAGCAGTTCTTC.

This chain links TRBV19 with TRBJ2-2, with D possibly matching TRBD2 (6 bases). Germline lookup yields CDR1 LNHDA and CDR2 SQIVND (reference sequence). V was clipped by 5 bases and J by 0 bases, with 7 bases between them. The CDR3 totals 14 residues. The CDR3 sequence: CASSSGANTGELFF. In DNA, the CDR3 is TGTGCCAGTAGTTCGGGGGCGAACACCGGGGAGCTGTTTTTT.

The rearrangement links TRBV9 to TRBJ1-1; 9 nucleotides agree with TRBD1. This CDR3 has 17 amino acids. CDR1 and CDR2 from the germline V gene are SGDLS and YYNGEE. Trimming removed 0 bases from V and 0 bases from J; junction bases left unmatched: 6. The CDR3 region has the DNA TGTGCCAGCAGCGTAGTCCGGACAGGGGATTTGAACACTGAAGCTTTCTTT. It codes for CASSVVRTGDLNTEAFF.

V usage is TRBV30 and J usage is TRBJ1-6; D is unclear. Germline CDR1 is GTSNPN and CDR2 is SVGIG (reference sequence). The CDR3 totals 15 residues. Deletions cut 0 bases from V and 4 bases from J, with 10 bases between. In nucleotides, the CDR3 is TGTGCCTGGAGTGTATTCGCAGGATATAATTCACCCCTCCACTTT. Translating it yields CAWSVFAGYNSPLHF.

The genes are TRBV25-1 and TRBJ2-4; 7 bases agree with TRBD1. The CDR3 covers 16 residues. Germline CDR1 and CDR2: MGHDK and SYGVNS. Trimming took 2 bases from V and 0 from J; bases not matched to a gene: 4. CDR3 nucleotides: TGTGCCAGCAGTGAAGGGACAGAACTAGCCAAAAACATTCAGTACTTC. It encodes CASSEGTELAKNIQYF. Complete variable domain (other parts from reference TRBV25-1 and TRBJ2-4): EADIYQTPRYLVIGTGKKITLECSQTMGHDKMYWYQQDPGMELHLIHYSYGVNSTEKGDLSSESTVSRIRTEHFPLTLESARPSHTSQYLCASSEGTELAKNIQYFGAGTRLSVL.

The chain uses TRBV5-4 and TRBJ1-2; TRBD1 matches at 7 bases. This CDR3 comprises 15 residues. Per the germline V gene, CDR1 is SGHNT and CDR2 is YYREEE (reference sequence). V lost 6 bases to trimming and J lost 3 bases; unmatched junction nucleotides: 11. CDR3 bases: TGTGCCAGCAATTTGGGGGGACAGAGCTACTATGGCTACACCTTC. This sequence encodes CASNLGGQSYYGYTF.

The CDR3 protein is CASSEASGGANEQFF. For the CDR3, the DNA is TGTGCCAGCAGTGAAGCTAGCGGGGGGGCCAATGAGCAGTTCTTC. V usage is TRBV6-1 and J usage is TRBJ2-1, with 11 bases aligning to TRBD2. The junction had 1 base not matched to a gene; V was cut back by 0 bases and J by 6 bases. The CDR3 has 15 residues. Per the germline V gene, CDR1 is MNHNS and CDR2 is SASEGT.

The chain uses TRBV6-2 or TRBV6-3 and TRBJ1-5; 9 positions match TRBD1. This CDR3 contains 15 residues. The germline V gene encodes CDR1 MNHEY and CDR2 SVGEGT. The V segment lost 2 bases and the J segment 4 bases; nucleotides outside the gene matches: 3. The CDR3 spells CASSYRTGDNQPQHF. The CDR3 DNA follows: TGTGCCAGCAGTTACCGGACAGGGGATAATCAGCCCCAGCATTTT.

This clone was picked up one time. The gene calls are TRBV19 and TRBJ2-2; the D gene is possibly TRBD2 (6 bases). The CDR3 consists of 15 residues. The germline CDR1 and CDR2 sequences are LNHDA and SQIVND (reference sequence). Trimming removed 4 bases from V and 5 bases from J, with 14 bases in between. This CDR3 reads CASSSRDSKTGELFF. CDR3 coding DNA: TGTGCCAGTAGTAGCCGGGACTCTAAAACCGGGGAGCTGTTTTTT.

This clone has a handful of counts. This could be a read error, since a much larger clone is one nucleotide away. The sample has other DNA sequences that encode this CDR3 too. The rearrangement links TRBV6-5 to TRBJ2-7, with 8 positions matching TRBD1. The germline V gene has CDR1 MNHEY and CDR2 SVGAGI. After removal of 0 bases from V and 4 bases from J, the junction contained 5 bases not matched to a gene. The CDR3 covers 15 residues. DNA of the CDR3: TGTGCCAGCAGTTACTCGTGGCAGGGGGCTTACGAGCAGTACTTC. Translated, it gives CASSYSWQGAYEQYF.

The J gene is TRBJ1-3, the V gene TRBV19, with D uncertain. Germline assignment: CDR1 LNHDA and CDR2 SQIVND (reference sequence). The CDR3 extends over 15 amino acids. V shed 4 bases and J shed 0 bases, with 10 bases lying between them. DNA for the CDR3: TGTGCCAGTAGTAACCTCGCCGGCTCTGGAAACACCATATATTTT. Its translation: CASSNLAGSGNTIYF.

This clone appeared a few times. The chain links TRBV5-1 to TRBJ1-1; D possibly corresponds to TRBD1 (5 bases). The V gene's germline CDR1 is SGHRS and CDR2 YFSETQ. The CDR3 contains 13 residues. The V and J ends lost 4 bases and 7 bases respectively, with 14 bases between them. The CDR3 DNA reads TGCGCCAGCAGCCCACCGCAGGGTTTTGAAGCTTTCTTT. This gives the protein CASSPPQGFEAFF.

The rearrangement links TRBV4-1 to TRBJ2-3; 8 bases match TRBD1. Germline CDR1 is MGHRA and CDR2 is YSYEKL. The CDR3 is 18 residues long. V trimming: 3 bases; J trimming: 6 bases; junction bases outside the gene matches: 17. The CDR3 sequence is CASSHGQGDFLTSDTQYF. The CDR3 bases are TGCGCCAGCAGCCACGGACAGGGAGACTTTCTAACCTCGGATACGCAGTATTTT.

The chain uses TRBV3-1 (or the pseudogene TRBV3-2) and TRBJ1-3; D remains ambiguous. From germline, CDR1 is LGHDT and CDR2 YNNKEL (reference sequence). CDR3 length equals 16 residues. The ends were cut back, 3 bases at V and 3 bases at J, with 15 bases in the middle. The CDR3 sequence: CASSQHSYMNGNTIYF. The DNA for the CDR3 is TGTGCCAGCAGCCAGCACAGCTACATGAATGGAAACACCATATATTTT.

The chain carries TRBV27 and TRBJ1-2, with 7 bases fitting TRBD1. The germline V gene has CDR1 MNHEY and CDR2 SMNVEV (reference sequence). With V trimmed by 2 bases and J by 4 bases, 7 bases remained unmatched. This CDR3 has 15 amino acids. CDR3 protein: CASSLEQGVLYGYTF. In DNA, the CDR3 is TGTGCCAGCAGTTTAGAGCAGGGGGTCCTCTATGGCTACACCTTC.